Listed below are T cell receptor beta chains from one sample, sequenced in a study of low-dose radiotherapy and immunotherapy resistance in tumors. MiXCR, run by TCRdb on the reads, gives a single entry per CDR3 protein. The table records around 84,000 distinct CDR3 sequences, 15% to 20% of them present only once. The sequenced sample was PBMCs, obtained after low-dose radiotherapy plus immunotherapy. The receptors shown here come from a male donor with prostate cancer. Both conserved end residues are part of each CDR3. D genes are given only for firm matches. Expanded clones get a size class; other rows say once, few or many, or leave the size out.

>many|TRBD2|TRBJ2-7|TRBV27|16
TGTGCCAGCAGGGGACTAGCGGGAGTGTTCTCCTACGAGCAGTACTTC
CASRGLAGVFSYEQYF
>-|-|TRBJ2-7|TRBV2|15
TGTGCCAGCACCCTGCCCCGGACAGGAGGGTACGAGCAGTACTTC
CASTLPRTGGYEQYF
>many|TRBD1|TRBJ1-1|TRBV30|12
TGTGCCTGGGGGACAGGGCGGAATGAAGCTTTCTTT
CAWGTGRNEAFF
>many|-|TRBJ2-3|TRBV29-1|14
TGCAGCGCGAGGGTATCGCCAAGCACAGATACGCAGTATTTT
CSARVSPSTDTQYF
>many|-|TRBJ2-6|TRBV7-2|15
TGTGCCAGCAGCTTTGTGGACTCTGGGGCCAACGTCCTGACTTTC
CASSFVDSGANVLTF
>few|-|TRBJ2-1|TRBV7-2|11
TGTGCCAGCAGCTTAGAAAGGGTGCAGTTCTTC
CASSLERVQFF
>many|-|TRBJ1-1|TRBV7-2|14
TGTGCCAGCAGCTCCTCAAATTGGGACACTGAAGCTTTCTTT
CASSSSNWDTEAFF
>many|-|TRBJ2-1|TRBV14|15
TGTGCCAGCAGCCGCTCAGACCCCTCCTACAATGAGCAGTTCTTC
CASSRSDPSYNEQFF
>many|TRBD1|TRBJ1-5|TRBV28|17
TGTGCCAGCAGTCTTACAGGGGGCCCCTTACGCAATCAGCCCCAGCATTTT
CASSLTGGPLRNQPQHF
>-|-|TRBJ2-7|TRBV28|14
TGTGCCAGCAGTTTATCTCGGGGTGCCTACGAGCAGTACTTC
CASSLSRGAYEQYF
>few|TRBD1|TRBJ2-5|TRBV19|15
TGTGCCAGTAGTACCCGGGACAGGGCGAGCGAGACCCAGTACTTC
CASSTRDRASETQYF
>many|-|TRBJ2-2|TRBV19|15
TGTGCCAGTAGTATGAGGGAAGGGGACACCGGGGAGCTGTTTTTT
CASSMREGDTGELFF
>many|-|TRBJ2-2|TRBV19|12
TGTGCCAGTACCAAGGAGGGAAGGGAGCTGTTTTTT
CASTKEGRELFF
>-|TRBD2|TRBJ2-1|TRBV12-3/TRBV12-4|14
TGTGCCAGCAGTTTAGGCGGGAGAAGCAATGAGCAGTTCTTC
CASSLGGRSNEQFF
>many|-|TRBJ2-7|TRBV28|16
TGTGCCAGCAGTTTATATACCCCTTTACTTGGAGGAGATAAGTACTTC
CASSLYTPLLGGDKYF
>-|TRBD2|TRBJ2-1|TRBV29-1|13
TGCAGCGTTGGGACTAGCGGGTGGGGTGAGCAGTTCTTC
CSVGTSGWGEQFF
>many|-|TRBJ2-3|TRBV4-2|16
TGTGCCAGCAGCCAAGGGCGGGGTACGAACACAGATACGCAGTATTTT
CASSQGRGTNTDTQYF
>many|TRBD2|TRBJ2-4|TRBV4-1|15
TGCGCCAGCAGCCAACCGACTAGCGGGAGGAACATTCAGTACTTC
CASSQPTSGRNIQYF
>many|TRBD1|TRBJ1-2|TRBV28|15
TGTGCCATCCGACCGGGACAGGGGGGGAACTATGGCTACACCTTC
CAIRPGQGGNYGYTF
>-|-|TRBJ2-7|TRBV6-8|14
TGTGCCAGCTCCAGGGGAGCCAACGTTTACGAGCAGTACTTC
CASSRGANVYEQYF
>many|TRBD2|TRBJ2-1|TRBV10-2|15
TGCGCCAGCAATAACGGACTAGATACCTACAATGAGCAGTTCTTC
CASNNGLDTYNEQFF
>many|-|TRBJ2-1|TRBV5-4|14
TGTGCCAGCAGCTTGGCCGTTAGCAACAATGAGCAGTTCTTC
CASSLAVSNNEQFF
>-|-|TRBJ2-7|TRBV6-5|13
TGTGCCAGCAGTTACCAGGGGAAGGGCGAGCAGTACTTC
CASSYQGKGEQYF
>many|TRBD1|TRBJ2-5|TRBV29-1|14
TGCAGCGTAGAGCAGACAGGGTGGGCAGAGACCCAGTACTTC
CSVEQTGWAETQYF
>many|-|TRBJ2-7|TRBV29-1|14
TGCAGCGTTGAAGAGGGATCAGGGTCCTACGAGCAGTACTTC
CSVEEGSGSYEQYF
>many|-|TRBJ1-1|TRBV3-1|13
TGTGCCAGCAGCACTTACCGGAACACTGAAGCTTTCTTT
CASSTYRNTEAFF
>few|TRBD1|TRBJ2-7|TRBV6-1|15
TGTGCCAGCAGTGAATGGGGACAGGACTCCTACGAGCAGTACTTC
CASSEWGQDSYEQYF
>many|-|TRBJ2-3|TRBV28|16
TGTGTTTGGGGTCAGAACTGGTCAGGGGCATTAGATACGCAGTATTTT
CVWGQNWSGALDTQYF
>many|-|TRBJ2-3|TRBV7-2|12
TGTGCCAGCAGCCGCACGGTACATACGCAGTATTTT
CASSRTVHTQYF
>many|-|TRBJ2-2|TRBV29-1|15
TGCAGCGTTGAAAGGCGGTTCGCGAACACCGGGGAGCTGTTTTTT
CSVERRFANTGELFF
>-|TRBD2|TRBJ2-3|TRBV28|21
TGTGCCAGCACCAATTTCTGGGCTAGCGGGTCCCGCCGGCGTATTCCAGATACGCAGTATTTT
CASTNFWASGSRRRIPDTQYF
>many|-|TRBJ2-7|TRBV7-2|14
TGTGCCAGCAGCCCGGATCGTAGCTCCTACGAGCAGTACTTC
CASSPDRSSYEQYF
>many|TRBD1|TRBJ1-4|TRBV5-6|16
TGTGCCAGCCTCCCGTCCGGGACAGGGAATAATGAAAAACTGTTTTTT
CASLPSGTGNNEKLFF
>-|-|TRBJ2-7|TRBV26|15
TGTGCCAGCAGTGCCGCGGGAGGCCACTCCTACGAGCAGTACTTC
CASSAAGGHSYEQYF
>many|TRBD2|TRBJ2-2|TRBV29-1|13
TGCAGCGTTCTAGCGGGGAGGCCCGGGGAGCTGTTTTTT
CSVLAGRPGELFF
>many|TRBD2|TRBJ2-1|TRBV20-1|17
TGCAGTGCTAGAGTTGTGGGGACTAGCGGGAGATTCGATGAGCAGTTCTTC
CSARVVGTSGRFDEQFF
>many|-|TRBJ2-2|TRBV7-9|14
TGTGCCAGCAGCGCTAGAGCGAACACCGGGGAGCTGTTTTTT
CASSARANTGELFF
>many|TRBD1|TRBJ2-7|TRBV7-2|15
TGTGCCAGCAGCCCGAGACAGGGGCGTTTAGGCGAGCAGTACTTC
CASSPRQGRLGEQYF
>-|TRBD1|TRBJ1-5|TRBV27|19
TGTGCCAGCAGTGCGGTAGGGGGCGGAGGGCAGGGAGTTTCTCAGCCCCAGCATTTT
CASSAVGGGGQGVSQPQHF
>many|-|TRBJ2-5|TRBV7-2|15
TGTGCCAGCAAAGCTTACCAGGGGGGCCAGGAGACCCAGTACTTC
CASKAYQGGQETQYF
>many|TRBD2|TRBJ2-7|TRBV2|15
TGTGCCAGCAGTTCCCGAGGCGGGAGCTATTACGAGCAGTACTTC
CASSSRGGSYYEQYF
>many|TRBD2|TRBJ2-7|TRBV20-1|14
TGCAGTGCAACTCTAGCGGGCATCTCCTACGAGCAGTACTTC
CSATLAGISYEQYF
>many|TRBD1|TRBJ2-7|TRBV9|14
TGTGCCAGCGGTCGTGGACAGGGGTTCCACGAGCAGTACTTC
CASGRGQGFHEQYF
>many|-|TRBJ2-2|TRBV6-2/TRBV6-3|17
TGTGCCAGCAGTTACTCGATTTTTCCGGGGCGCACCGGGGAGCTGTTTTTT
CASSYSIFPGRTGELFF
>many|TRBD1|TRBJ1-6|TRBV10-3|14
TGTGCCATCAGTGAGGACAGGGGGTATTCACCCCTCCACTTT
CAISEDRGYSPLHF
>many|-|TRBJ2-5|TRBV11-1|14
TGTGCCAGCACCCGCGGCAGGGAAGGAGAGACCCAGTACTTC
CASTRGREGETQYF
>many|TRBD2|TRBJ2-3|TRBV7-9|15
TGTGCCAGCAGCCCCGGGACTAGCGACACAGATACGCAGTATTTT
CASSPGTSDTDTQYF
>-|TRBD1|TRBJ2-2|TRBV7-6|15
TGTGCCAGCAGCCGATCGGGACAGGGAGGCGGGGAGCTGTTTTTT
CASSRSGQGGGELFF
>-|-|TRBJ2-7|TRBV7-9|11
TGTGCCAGCAGCTTAAATACGGAGCAGTACTTC
CASSLNTEQYF
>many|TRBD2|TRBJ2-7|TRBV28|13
TGTGCCAGCAGTCCGACTAGCCCATACGAGCAGTACTTC
CASSPTSPYEQYF